This is a list of T cell receptor beta chains from one sample in a study of cytomegalovirus exposure and HLA in healthy donors. Assay used: immunoSEQ multiplex PCR; TCRdb lists only in-frame clones, some missing. The sample shows more than 150,000 clones, approximately 84% of them seen only once. Material for sequencing was PBMCs. The receptors were gathered from a woman between 18 and 29 years old in good health and CMV-seronegative. CDR3s include the opening cysteine and the closing phenylalanine or tryptophan. D genes are given only for firm matches. The size of a clone is reported for some rows only, either as once, few or many, or as a class for expanded clones.

V gene: TRBV7-2
D gene: -
J gene: TRBJ2-7
clone size: once
CDR3 DNA: TGTGCCAGCAGCCGAAGGACAAGCTACGAGCAGTACTTC
CDR3 protein: CASSRRTSYEQYF

V gene: TRBV27
D gene: TRBD1
J gene: TRBJ1-1
clone size: -
CDR3 DNA: TGTGCCAGCAGTTTCGACAGACAGGGAGAAGCTTTCTTT
CDR3 protein: CASSFDRQGEAFF

V gene: TRBV29-1
D gene: -
J gene: TRBJ2-1
clone size: -
CDR3 DNA: TGCAGCGGGGGGGTAGAGGACTCCTACAATGAGCAGTTCTTC
CDR3 protein: CSGGVEDSYNEQFF

V gene: TRBV29-1
D gene: -
J gene: TRBJ1-5
clone size: -
CDR3 DNA: TGCAGCGCCGGGGGAGGCGGTCAGCCCCAGCATTTT
CDR3 protein: CSAGGGGQPQHF

V gene: TRBV5-1
D gene: TRBD1
J gene: TRBJ2-2
clone size: -
CDR3 DNA: TGCGCCAGCAGCCTTTTCCCGGGACAGGGGACCGGGGAGCTGTTTTTT
CDR3 protein: CASSLFPGQGTGELFF

V gene: TRBV7-3
D gene: TRBD2
J gene: TRBJ2-5
clone size: -
CDR3 DNA: TGTGCCAGCAGCTTATGGGGGGGGTACCAAGAGACCCAGTACTTC
CDR3 protein: CASSLWGGYQETQYF

V gene: TRBV11-3
D gene: -
J gene: TRBJ2-7
clone size: few
CDR3 DNA: TGTGCCAGCAGCGTCGGACTCGTATACGAGCAGTACTTC
CDR3 protein: CASSVGLVYEQYF

V gene: TRBV30
D gene: -
J gene: TRBJ2-3
clone size: -
CDR3 DNA: TGTGCCTGGAGTGCAGGGGCAGATACGCAGTATTTT
CDR3 protein: CAWSAGADTQYF

V gene: TRBV6-1
D gene: TRBD1
J gene: TRBJ1-5
clone size: once
CDR3 DNA: TGTGCCAGCAGTGCCGGACAGGGGGGCAATCAGCCCCAGCATTTT
CDR3 protein: CASSAGQGGNQPQHF

V gene: TRBV7-9
D gene: -
J gene: TRBJ1-1
clone size: few
CDR3 DNA: TGTGCCAGCAGCTTATTAGGAGTGTCGAACACTGAAGCTTTCTTT
CDR3 protein: CASSLLGVSNTEAFF

V gene: TRBV10-3
D gene: TRBD1
J gene: TRBJ2-2
clone size: -
CDR3 DNA: TGTGCCTCGGGACAGGGGTTCACCGGGGAGCTGTTTTTT
CDR3 protein: CASGQGFTGELFF

V gene: TRBV10-1
D gene: -
J gene: TRBJ1-5
clone size: -
CDR3 DNA: TGCGCCAGCGTTGGGGGCCCTGACCCTAGCAATCAGCCCCAGCATTTT
CDR3 protein: CASVGGPDPSNQPQHF

V gene: TRBV2
D gene: -
J gene: TRBJ1-2
clone size: -
CDR3 DNA: TGTGCCAGCAGTGGGCGGGACTATGGCTACACCTTC
CDR3 protein: CASSGRDYGYTF